This TCR beta chain was observed in a study of blood T cells in healthy people across ages. In its sample, this clonotype was seen many times. At one boundary the junction diverges from the germline segment, which might be a read error. Primers used in a second PCR of about 7 to 12 cycles were a sample-barcoded 5' primer and a J-beta primer mix. The template-switch adaptor, which had 12 random nucleotides, put a tag on each cDNA molecule. TCRdb redid the calling of the 5' RACE reads with MiXCR, one entry per CDR3 protein. The sample has around 990,000 distinct CDR3 sequences, about 25% seen once; the top ten hold approximately 0.79%. The CDR3 covers 14 residues. Germline values: CDR1 SGHTA, CDR2 FQGTGA. The sample was also linked to a second study, of T cells of mothers and their children. That study reports: Reads obtained per mother exceeded 10 million TCR beta CDR3 reads, with roughly 3.1 million obtained per child.

The chain is built from TRBV7-3 and TRBJ2-3, with D tentatively TRBD2 (6 bases). The receptor's source is a girl under 10 years old in good health. The source material was blood. The chain's CDR3 is CASSLRGSTDTQYF. CDR3 DNA: TGTGCTAGCAGCTTGCGGGGTAGCACAGATACGCAGTATTTT.